The subject of this entry is one T cell receptor beta chain. Its antigen is unknown. Base-call qualities are not available, and no considerably larger clone is one nucleotide away. The cohort was made up of 666 healthy bone marrow donors. At the time of sampling, every cohort member was nominally healthy, though immune exposures that went unrecorded were likely present. The donor tested CMV seronegative, placing the donor among the 350 or so seronegative members of the cohort. Each donor provided a peripheral blood sample, and peripheral blood mononuclear cells were used for TCR beta sequencing. Genomic DNA extraction from the blood cell samples was performed with the Qiagen DNeasy Blood Extraction Kit. Library creation used the immunoSEQ multiplex PCR assay. A mixture of 60 forward primers for TCR Vbeta segments and 13 reverse primers for TCR Jbeta segments was used in the multiplex PCR. A multiplex PCR assay on genomic DNA amplified the CDR3 region of rearranged TCR beta genes. The Illumina HiSeq System was used to sequence the amplified TCR beta libraries as 87-base-pair reads. As for the original processing: Across the 670 or so repertoires, a later analysis counted 80 million or so unique TCR beta chains, approximately 10 million of which were shared by at least two donors. To remove PCR and sequencing errors, raw reads were error-corrected and collapsed into unique sequences using a nearest-neighbor algorithm that merged closely related sequences. Alignment of CDR3 sequences to IMGT reference sequences was used to assign V, D and J gene segments. For a sequence to be retained, a match of at least six nucleotides to both a V gene segment and a J gene segment was required. A rearrangement was called productive if the CDR3 had no stop codons and remained in frame with V and J, and every other rearrangement was called non-productive. CDR3 was defined according to IMGT convention as the region running from the second conserved V-encoded cysteine to the conserved J-encoded phenylalanine. In an earlier analysis of around 600 of the donors, sequences lacking an unambiguous match to a single V gene segment were excluded. In an earlier analysis of 500 to 750 of the donors, V segments were called functional above 56.7% productive rearrangements and were called segregating when the between-donor standard deviation exceeded 5%. A statistical classification framework was built to diagnose cytomegalovirus status from the catalog of TCR beta chain sequences. In a later analysis, V and J genes were assigned by comparing TCR nucleotide sequences against IMGT/GENE-DB human TR gene sequences. A later analysis assigned CDR3 sequences and most-parsimonious VDJ recombination scenarios with the TCRdist pipeline. In a later analysis, every TCR beta chain was defined by the combination of its CDR3 amino acid sequence and its V-gene family, and reads without a unique V-gene family were dropped. As a way to deal with suspected cross-contamination and a sequencing artifact, a later analysis dropped hundreds of nucleotide sequences that were highly shared and had low generation probability. For each public chain, a later analysis derived a clonal expansion index from normalized ranks of inferred template counts within each repertoire. In a later analysis, generation probabilities were computed with a VDJ recombination model fitted to out-of-frame rearrangements, and the resulting probabilities were checked against IGoR. In a later analysis, TCR-TCR, TCR-HLA and TCR-CMV co-occurrence was scored with hypergeometric tests, and a repertoire-size bias correction was applied to TCR pairs. False discovery rates were estimated in a later analysis by permuting HLA or CMV assignments 20 times. A later analysis grouped co-occurring TCRs with DBSCAN, adding TCRdist sequence similarity when clustering within HLA-allele-positive subsets. For co-occurrence clustering, repertoires with fewer than 30,000 or more than 120,000 public chains were excluded, along with about five repertoires with anomalous nucleotide sharing. This is the immuneACCESS table as TCRdb keeps it, with only in-frame sequences that have V and J called. A part of the clones is gone; compared with another copy, unresolved V genes explain less than half, and the rest is unexplained. That table supplies the V and J calls and clone size; D and trimming were determined from the DNA. The sample table records 75,000 to 95,000 clones; approximately 84% of these occur just once. The ten largest clones capture roughly 2.2% of the sample.

This specimen belongs to a study of cytomegalovirus exposure and HLA in healthy donors listed by TCRdb under 2017. Looking at the study overall: An earlier analysis of roughly 570 of the donors reported about 260 Gb of sequence data and approximately 120 million unique TCR beta sequences obtained from roughly 170 million T cells. About 310 gigabases of sequencing data and approximately 84 million unique TCR sequences were included in an early release covering 550 to 800 HLA-typed donors. Among the approximately 400 genotyped donors, more than 70% belonged to the genetic ancestry cluster associated with self-reported Caucasian donors. The study was designed to test whether signatures of past pathogen exposure could be identified by cataloging public T cell receptors. Using immunosequencing, the study profiled T cell repertoires from some 670 subjects and related those repertoires to cytomegalovirus serostatus. Along with the roughly 710-subject first cohort, a separate validation cohort of over a hundred different subjects was used. To predict cytomegalovirus infection status, the study combined high-throughput TCR immunosequencing, statistical association of individual TCRs with disease status, and machine learning. In a later analysis, previously published TCR beta repertoires from about 670 donors were re-analyzed and high-resolution HLA genotyping was added so that TCR occurrence patterns could be studied. Rather than drawing on any new phenotypic data, the later analysis identified candidate immune exposures from TCR beta sequences and the way those sequences occurred across donors. An earlier analysis of approximately 640 of the donors applied high-throughput TCR beta sequencing to assess whether each TCR beta V gene segment acted as functional or pseudogenic. Donor age, sex, ethnicity and CMV serostatus were compiled together with the repertoire data. A later genetic analysis used genome-wide SNP genotypes for about 65% of the roughly 670 donors, treating that subset as a discovery cohort. Every repertoire in the discovery cohort had been generated on one and the same sequencing platform. HLA typing covered class I and class II loci at four-digit resolution. The number of donors typed differed by locus, with 629-630 for A, B, C, DRB1 and DQB1, 522 for DQA1, 600 to 610 for DPA1, and some 440 for DPB1. Several DR-DQ haplotypes were handled as single units for association and clustering because linkage in the cohort was strong. Among 350 to 400 genotyped donors of the cohort, an average of about 240,000 unique TCR beta nucleotide sequences were sequenced per donor, roughly 20% of them non-productive. What the work shows at the level of the full study, not this receptor alone: Roughly uniform sequencing depth across donors was assumed in presence/absence analyses, although this assumption may not hold. The earlier analysis of approximately 590 of the donors excluded approximately 15 rarely observed V segments, including chromosome 9 orphons, because counts were too low. A later analysis found that HLA-associated TCR beta chains were more clonally expanded and had lower generation probabilities than equally common non-associated chains. Correlated functional status among segregating V segments might reflect linkage disequilibrium, but an unknown experimental factor could not be ruled out. The cohort was sequenced for TCR beta chains only, and without alpha or paired-chain data the features that could be detected were limited. The 87-base-pair reads could not distinguish some IMGT-functional V segments, including TRBV6-2 and TRBV6-3, so those segments were excluded. In a later analysis, TCR association rates were found to vary across HLA loci, with the most associated TCRs seen for DRB1 alleles and the fewest for HLA-C alleles. Across donors, most TCR sequences were observed very rarely, whereas some public TCRs were present in many individuals. The classifier was reported to diagnose cytomegalovirus status with high specificity and sensitivity in both the original cohort and the validation cohort. In the study, some 160 TCR beta chains were listed as associated with cytomegalovirus. It was suggested by the authors that the approach could potentially be generalized to other disease states and immunological phenotypes. In a later analysis, most CMV-associated TCR beta chains were found to appear HLA-restricted, with HLA associations seemingly driven largely by CMV exposure. A further reported finding was that TCR beta sequences accurately predicted the HLA-A and HLA-B alleles for most subjects in the first cohort. A group of highly shared sequence variants was considered likely to be a technical artifact of the sequencing pipeline. A later genetic analysis associated a missense DCLRE1C variant with V-gene and J-gene trimming of TCR beta chains, and an independent cohort replicated the association. According to a later analysis, parvovirus B19, influenza, CMV and Epstein-Barr virus appeared linked to several top co-occurrence clusters. Compared with the approximately 670-donor mean, donors in an Asian-associated ancestry cluster had fewer N-insertions in productive TCRs, according to a later genetic analysis. An earlier analysis of around 540 of the donors showed that most TCR beta V segments appeared in productive rearrangements either about 90% or about 30% of the time, which broadly matched IMGT annotations. A later analysis associated 15,000 or so TCR beta sequences with specific HLA alleles at a false discovery rate of 0.05. Assigning TCR associations to individual alleles was difficult when HLA alleles, especially DR and DQ, strongly co-occurred. In vitro tests confirmed that three of the cytomegalovirus-associated TCR beta chains recognize cytomegalovirus antigens. The only immune exposure information available for the cohort was CMV serostatus. HLA typing was unavailable for some donors at each locus, so association tests used only the typed subset.

The germline V gene specifies SQVTM as CDR1 and ANQGSEA as CDR2. The CDR3 measures 11 amino acids from cysteine to phenylalanine. Of all the DNA, just the CDR3 is kept, 33 bases in frame from base 1. The trim is 7 bases for V and 6 bases for J, with a gap of 13 bases between the germline ends. The source material was PBMCs. The chain couples TRBV29-1 to TRBJ2-7, with TRBD2 tentatively as D gene (6 bases match). The sequence was collected from a man between 18 and 29 years old in good health and CMV-seronegative. The DNA sequence reads TGCAGCGCCGGAGTCGGGGGCGAGCAGTACTTC. The encoded protein is CSAGVGGEQYF.